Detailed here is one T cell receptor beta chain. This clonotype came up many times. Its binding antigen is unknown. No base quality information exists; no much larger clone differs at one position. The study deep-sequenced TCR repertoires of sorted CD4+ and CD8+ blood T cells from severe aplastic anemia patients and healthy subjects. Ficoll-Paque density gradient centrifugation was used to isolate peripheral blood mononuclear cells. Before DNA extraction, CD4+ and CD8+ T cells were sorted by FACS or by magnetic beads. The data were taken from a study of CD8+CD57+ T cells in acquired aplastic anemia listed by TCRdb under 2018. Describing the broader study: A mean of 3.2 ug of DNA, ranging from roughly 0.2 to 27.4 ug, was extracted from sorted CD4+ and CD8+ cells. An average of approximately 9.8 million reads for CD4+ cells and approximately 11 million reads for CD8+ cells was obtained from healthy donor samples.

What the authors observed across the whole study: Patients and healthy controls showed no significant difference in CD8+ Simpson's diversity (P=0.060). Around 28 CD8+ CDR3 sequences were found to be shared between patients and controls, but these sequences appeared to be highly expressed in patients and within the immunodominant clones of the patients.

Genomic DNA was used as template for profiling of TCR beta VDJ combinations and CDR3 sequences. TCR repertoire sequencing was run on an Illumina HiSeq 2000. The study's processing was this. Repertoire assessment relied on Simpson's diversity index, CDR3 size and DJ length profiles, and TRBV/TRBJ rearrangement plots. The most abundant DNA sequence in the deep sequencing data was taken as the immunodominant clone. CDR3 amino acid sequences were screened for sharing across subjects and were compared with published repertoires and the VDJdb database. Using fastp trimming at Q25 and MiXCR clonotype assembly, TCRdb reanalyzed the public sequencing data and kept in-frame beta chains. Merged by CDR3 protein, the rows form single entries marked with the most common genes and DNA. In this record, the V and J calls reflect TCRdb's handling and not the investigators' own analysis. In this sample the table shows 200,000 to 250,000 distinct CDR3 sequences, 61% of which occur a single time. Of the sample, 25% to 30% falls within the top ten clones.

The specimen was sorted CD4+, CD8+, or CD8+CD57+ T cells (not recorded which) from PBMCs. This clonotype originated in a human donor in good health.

For the CDR3, the sequence is CASSARRRSLETQYF. The sequenced DNA is TGTGCCAGCTCGGCCCGCCGGAGGTCTTTGGAGACCCAGTACTTC. The rearranged segments are TRBV6-5 and TRBJ2-5; TRBD2 might be the D gene, on 5 matching bases. The germline V gene specifies MNHEY as CDR1 and SVGAGI as CDR2. The junction shows trimming of 8 bases on V and 5 bases on J, plus 21 bases between the germline ends. The CDR3 numbers 15 residues from cysteine through phenylalanine. Here the CDR3 DNA is all that survives: 45 bases in frame from base 1.